This T cell receptor beta chain is from a study of blood T cell repertoires in COVID-19. CDR1 LGHDT and CDR2 YNNKEL come from the germline V gene (reference sequence). CDR3 length: 13 residues. V shed 4 bases, J shed 7 bases, and the junction held 4 bases outside the gene matches. The table came from immunoSEQ multiplex PCR; TCRdb's copy has only in-frame clones and leaves some out. The data show roughly 170,000 clones, with around 87% seen just once and 2.7% held by the top ten. Sequenced sample: peripheral blood. V gene TRBV3-1 (or the pseudogene TRBV3-2) combines with J gene TRBJ2-1; 7 bases are shared with TRBD2. This TCR was sampled from a man between 35 and 55 years old with active or convalescent COVID-19. CDR3 loop: CASSPGTTNEQFF. The CDR3, as DNA: TGTGCCAGCAGCCCAGGGACTACTAATGAGCAGTTCTTC.